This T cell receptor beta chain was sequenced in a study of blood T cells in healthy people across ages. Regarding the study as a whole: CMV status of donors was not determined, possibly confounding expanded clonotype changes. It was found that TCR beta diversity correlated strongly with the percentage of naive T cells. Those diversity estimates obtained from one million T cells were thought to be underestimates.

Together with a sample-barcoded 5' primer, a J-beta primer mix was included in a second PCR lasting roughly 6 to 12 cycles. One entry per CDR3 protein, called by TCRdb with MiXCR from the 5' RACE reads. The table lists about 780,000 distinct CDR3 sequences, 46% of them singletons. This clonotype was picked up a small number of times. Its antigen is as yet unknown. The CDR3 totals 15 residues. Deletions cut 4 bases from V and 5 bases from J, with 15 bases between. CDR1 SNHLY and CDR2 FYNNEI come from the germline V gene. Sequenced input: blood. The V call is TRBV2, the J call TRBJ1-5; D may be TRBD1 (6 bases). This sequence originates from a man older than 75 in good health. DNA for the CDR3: TGTGCCAGCAGTGCAAAGTATCCAGGGGATCAGCCCCAGCATTTT. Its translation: CASSAKYPGDQPQHF.